This T cell receptor (beta chain) was identified in a study of shared clonotypes between healthy human individuals. Details on this clone: Its antigen is not known.

Whole-study results and caveats: What rarefaction showed was incomplete sorted-subset sequencing despite large depth.

The germline V and J ends were trimmed by 5 bases and 0 bases, with 10 bases remaining between them. The CDR3 is 14 amino acids. Germline loops: CDR1 SEHNR, CDR2 FQNEAQ (reference sequence). The naive CD8 fraction comprised CD45RO-negative cells positively selected for CCR7 and excluded terminally differentiated effector memory CD45RA+ cells. Here immunoSEQ multiplex PCR was the method, and the copy in TCRdb shows in-frame clones only, minus some. The table includes around 1,900,000 clones, roughly 93% detected once. The sample comprised naive CD8+ T cells from PBMCs. The TCR comes from a young man in good health. Some clones in this sample may be carry-over from other donors' samples. V usage is TRBV7-9 and J usage is TRBJ2-5; no clear D gene. CDR3 region: CASSLGLDQETQYF. For the CDR3, the DNA is TGTGCCAGCAGCCTAGGTCTAGACCAAGAGACCCAGTACTTC. The full variable domain, with the rest looked up from reference TRBV7-9 and TRBJ2-5, is DTGVSQNPRHKITKRGQNVTFRCDPISEHNRLYWYRQTLGQGPEFLTYFQNEAQLEKSRLLSDRFSAERPKGSFSTLEIQRTEQGDSAMYLCASSLGLDQETQYFGPGTRLLVL.